A selection of T cell receptor beta chains follows, all from one sample in a study of T cell responses to AZD1222 COVID-19 vaccine. Method: immunoSEQ multiplex PCR; TCRdb's copy keeps in-frame clones and lacks some. The sample holds about 170,000 clones; around 88% are singletons and the top ten take around 1.1%. Sequencing used peripheral blood, obtained 28 days after the second AZD1222 dose. The source is an adult who received the AZD1222 COVID-19 vaccine. Both conserved end residues are part of each CDR3. Each record gives: D gene, V gene, clone size, CDR3 length, J gene, CDR3 DNA, CDR3 protein. The D gene is left open where the match is weak. Clone size appears in some rows only: once, few, many, or a class for an expanded clone.

TRBD2,TRBV7-6,-,16,TRBJ2-1,TGTGCCAGCAGCTTACGGCCAGCGGGGGGCTACAATGAGCAGTTCTTC,CASSLRPAGGYNEQFF
TRBD1,TRBV5-1,-,14,TRBJ1-1,TGCGCCAGCAGCTTGGCAGGGGGAGGCACTGAAGCTTTCTTT,CASSLAGGGTEAFF
TRBD2,TRBV18,-,17,TRBJ2-4,TGTGCCAGCTCGCGCGGGACTAGCGGGGGCGAAGGGGGCATTCAGTACTTC,CASSRGTSGGEGGIQYF
-,TRBV19,-,14,TRBJ1-2,TGTGCCAGTACCTTCGAGGGACCGAACTATGGCTACACCTTC,CASTFEGPNYGYTF
-,TRBV12-3/TRBV12-4,-,13,TRBJ2-1,TGTGCCAGCTCCATCCGGGGTCACAATGAGCAGTTCTTC,CASSIRGHNEQFF
TRBD1,TRBV19,-,14,TRBJ2-7,TGTGCCACCTCAACGGACAGGGTAAACTACGAGCAGTACTTC,CATSTDRVNYEQYF
-,TRBV15,-,15,TRBJ1-2,TGTGCCACCAGCAGAGATAGAGGCAGCCTTTCAGGCTACACCTTC,CATSRDRGSLSGYTF
-,TRBV6-5,-,12,TRBJ1-5,TGTGCCAGCAGTATACCGGGTCAGCCCCAGCATTTT,CASSIPGQPQHF
-,TRBV5-8,-,12,TRBJ1-1,TGTGCCAGCAGCCCGAGGTTTACTGAAGCTTTCTTT,CASSPRFTEAFF
-,TRBV2,few,14,TRBJ2-2,TGTGCCAGCAGTGAGTTCAGAAACACCGGGGAGCTGTTTTTT,CASSEFRNTGELFF
-,TRBV19,-,16,TRBJ1-1,TGTGCCAGTACGGCCGGGGGCGGCCTAATGAACACTGAAGCTTTCTTT,CASTAGGGLMNTEAFF
-,TRBV9,-,14,TRBJ1-1,TGTGCCAGCAGCTCCGGACATATGAACACTGAAGCTTTCTTT,CASSSGHMNTEAFF
TRBD1,TRBV27,-,15,TRBJ2-7,TGTGCCAGCAGCCCCGAAGACAGGGTGTCCTACGAGCAGTACTTC,CASSPEDRVSYEQYF
-,TRBV10-3,-,13,TRBJ1-2,TGTGCCATCAGTGAGAAGGGGATTTACGGCTACACCTTC,CAISEKGIYGYTF
TRBD2,TRBV5-1,-,14,TRBJ2-5,TGCGCCGCCCTAGCGGGGGGCGTGGAAGAGACCCAGTACTTC,CAALAGGVEETQYF
-,TRBV11-3,-,14,TRBJ2-3,TGTGCCAGCAGCCCGACGGGGGTTTTAGATACGCAGTATTTT,CASSPTGVLDTQYF
-,TRBV6-2/TRBV6-3,-,17,TRBJ1-1,TGTGCCAGCAGCAACCTGCTAAGGACGGGCATGAACACTGAAGCTTTCTTT,CASSNLLRTGMNTEAFF
TRBD2,TRBV7-6,-,16,TRBJ2-5,TGTGCCAGCAGCCCCTGGGGCGGGGGGGCGGAGGAGACCCAGTACTTC,CASSPWGGGAEETQYF
-,TRBV6-5,-,12,TRBJ2-7,TGTGCCAGCAGTCCTCAGGGCGACGAGCAGTACTTC,CASSPQGDEQYF
TRBD2,TRBV4-2,-,19,TRBJ2-4,TGTGCCAGCAGCCAAGAACCGACTAGCGGGGTTCTAGCCAAAAACATTCAGTACTTC,CASSQEPTSGVLAKNIQYF
TRBD1,TRBV18,-,15,TRBJ2-7,TGTGCCAGCTCACCCCAGGGGGCTACCTCCTACGAGCAGTACTTC,CASSPQGATSYEQYF
TRBD1,TRBV9,-,17,TRBJ2-3,TGTGCCAGCAGCGTAGGGAGTTTGGGACAGGGGGGGGATACGCAGTATTTT,CASSVGSLGQGGDTQYF
TRBD1,TRBV3-1/TRBV3-2,-,15,TRBJ2-5,TGTGCCAGCAGCCAAGTTCGGGACAGGGGGGAGACCCAGTACTTC,CASSQVRDRGETQYF
TRBD2,TRBV4-2,-,17,TRBJ2-3,TGTGCCAGCAGCCAAACCTCGACTAGCGGGGCAGCGGATACGCAGTATTTT,CASSQTSTSGAADTQYF
-,TRBV6-2/TRBV6-3,-,14,TRBJ2-1,TGTGCCAGCAGTTACACTGGCTCCTACAATGAGCAGTTCTTC,CASSYTGSYNEQFF
-,TRBV3-1/TRBV3-2,-,16,TRBJ1-4,TGTGCCAGCAGCACAAGCTGGGGGTCAACTAATGAAAAACTGTTTTTT,CASSTSWGSTNEKLFF
TRBD1,TRBV2,-,16,TRBJ2-7,TGTGCCAGCAGTCTTTTGCGGACAGGGGGTATCGACGAGCAGTACTTC,CASSLLRTGGIDEQYF
-,TRBV2,-,14,TRBJ1-5,TGTGCCAGCAGTGAAGAGGGGGGCAATCAGCCCCAGCATTTT,CASSEEGGNQPQHF
-,TRBV12-3/TRBV12-4,-,12,TRBJ1-1,TGTGCCAGCAGTTTTGGAGGGGCTGAAGCTTTCTTT,CASSFGGAEAFF
-,TRBV19,-,15,TRBJ1-1,TGTGCCAGTAGTATAGCCTTTTCAGTAAACACTGAAGCTTTCTTT,CASSIAFSVNTEAFF
-,TRBV4-2,few,16,TRBJ2-7,TGTGCCAGCAGCCAAGATAAAACTAGCCTGTCCTACGAGCAGTACTTC,CASSQDKTSLSYEQYF
TRBD1,TRBV30,-,15,TRBJ1-5,TGTGCCTGGAGTCCTGGGACAGGGGGAAATCAGCCCCAGCATTTT,CAWSPGTGGNQPQHF
-,TRBV5-1,-,15,TRBJ1-4,TGCGCCAGCAGCTTGGAACGCAGTCTTAATGAAAAACTGTTTTTT,CASSLERSLNEKLFF
-,TRBV29-1,-,13,TRBJ1-1,TGCAGCGTTGACAGACAGCAGAACACTGAAGCTTTCTTT,CSVDRQQNTEAFF
TRBD2,TRBV6-2/TRBV6-3,-,15,TRBJ2-3,TGTGCCAGCAGTTATGATCACGGGGGGGTTCGAACGCAGTATTTT,CASSYDHGGVRTQYF
TRBD1,TRBV6-1,-,15,TRBJ1-2,TGTGCCAGCAGTGAATTGATTGGACAGGAGTATGGCTACACCTTC,CASSELIGQEYGYTF
-,TRBV18,-,14,TRBJ2-1,TGTGCCAGCTCACCACTCTCGGGGAGCAATGAGCAGTTCTTC,CASSPLSGSNEQFF
-,TRBV27,-,13,TRBJ2-1,TGTGCCAGCAATGCAGGGGACTACAATGAGCAGTTCTTC,CASNAGDYNEQFF
TRBD1,TRBV9,once,14,TRBJ2-7,TGTGCCAGCAGCGTATGGGACAGGCCCTACGAGCAGTACTTC,CASSVWDRPYEQYF
-,TRBV29-1,-,12,TRBJ1-1,TGCAGCGTTGAACCAGGGAACACTGAAGCTTTCTTT,CSVEPGNTEAFF
TRBD2,TRBV7-2,-,17,TRBJ2-5,TGTGCCAGCAGCTCCCCAGGACTAGCGGGGGGTAGAGAGACCCAGTACTTC,CASSSPGLAGGRETQYF
-,TRBV12-3/TRBV12-4,-,13,TRBJ2-5,TGTGCCAGCAGGGGACGTTGGCAAGAGACCCAGTACTTC,CASRGRWQETQYF
-,TRBV19,-,15,TRBJ1-6,TGTGCCAGTAGTATCTCGGGCAGGGGTGATTCACCCCTCCACTTT,CASSISGRGDSPLHF
-,TRBV27,-,15,TRBJ1-2,TGTGCCAGCAAAGAGTTGCCGAACAGGGTCGGGGGCTACACCTTC,CASKELPNRVGGYTF